A selection of T cell receptor beta chains follows, all from one sample in a study of blood T cell repertoires in COVID-19. The data were produced by immunoSEQ multiplex PCR, yet TCRdb's version contains in-frame clones alone and is incomplete. The table lists 100,000 or so clones, about 80% of them singletons, with roughly a fifth in the top ten. The specimen was peripheral blood. The source of these receptors is a woman in her 70s with acute or convalescent COVID-19. Each CDR3 is given with its conserved first and last residue. A D gene is named only where the DNA matches it firmly. Size tells how often a clone was seen (once, few, many) or the class of an expanded clone, and some rows leave it out.

j_call d_call v_call clone_size cdr3_nt cdr3_aa
TRBJ1-4 TRBD1 TRBV2 . TGTGCCAGCAGGGCTGACAGGGTTCATGAAAAACTGTTTTTT CASRADRVHEKLFF
TRBJ1-5 . TRBV11-2 . TGTGCCAGCAGCTTAGTCCGTGGTTTACAGCAGCCCCAGCATTTT CASSLVRGLQQPQHF
TRBJ2-3 TRBD2 TRBV6-1 . TGTGCCAGCAGTGAAAGGCGGGGGGCCACAGATACGCAGTATTTT CASSERRGATDTQYF
TRBJ1-2 TRBD1 TRBV30 . TGTGCCTGGAGCCGACAGGGACTGGGATCTATCGGGGGCTACACCTTC CAWSRQGLGSIGGYTF
TRBJ2-1 TRBD2 TRBV6-5 . TGTGCCAGCAGTTACGTGGAGATAGCGGGGGCGAATGAGCAGTTCTTC CASSYVEIAGANEQFF
TRBJ1-1 TRBD1 TRBV9 . TGTGCCACAGGACAGGACATGAACACTGAAGCTTTCTTT CATGQDMNTEAFF
TRBJ2-3 TRBD1 TRBV7-9 few TGTGCCAGCAGCAGTACAGGGGGCTGGAATACGCAGTATTTT CASSSTGGWNTQYF
TRBJ2-1 TRBD1 TRBV10-3 . TGTGCCGTAAAGACAGGGAACTACAATGAGCAGTTCTTC CAVKTGNYNEQFF
TRBJ2-7 TRBD1 TRBV5-1 . TGCGCCAGCACTCTGACAGGGCCCCCATCCTACGAGCAGTACTTC CASTLTGPPSYEQYF
TRBJ2-1 . TRBV4-2 once TGTGCCAGCAGCCAAGTGAGGGTCGGGGGACGCAATGAGCAGTTCTTC CASSQVRVGGRNEQFF
TRBJ2-7 TRBD2 TRBV5-1 few TGCGCCAGCAGCTTGGGCGGGGGTTCGGGATACGAGCAGTACTTC CASSLGGGSGYEQYF
TRBJ2-2 . TRBV29-1 . TGCAGCGTGACATTTACTTCGCTCCGGGAGCTGTTTTTT CSVTFTSLRELFF
TRBJ1-3 . TRBV30 . TGTGCCTGGAAGATCAGGGGATCTGGAAACACCATATATTTT CAWKIRGSGNTIYF
TRBJ2-1 TRBD1 TRBV30 . TGTGCCTGGAGTGCAGGGGGAGCCTACAATGAGCAGTTCTTC CAWSAGGAYNEQFF
TRBJ2-5 TRBD2 TRBV6-2/TRBV6-3 once TGTGCCAGCAGTTACGCCCCCCGCGGGGGGGCGAGTGAGACCCAGTACTTC CASSYAPRGGASETQYF
TRBJ2-1 TRBD2 TRBV5-4 once TGTGCCAGCAGCTTGGCTCTAGCGGGGACCAATGAGCAGTTCTTC CASSLALAGTNEQFF
TRBJ1-2 TRBD1 TRBV18 . TGTGCCAGCTCACCACCGGGACAGGGTGACTATGGCTACACCTTC CASSPPGQGDYGYTF
TRBJ1-1 TRBD1 TRBV12-5 . TGTGCTAGTCACAGGGGATGGACTGAAGCTTTCTTT CASHRGWTEAFF
TRBJ2-1 TRBD2 TRBV11-2 . TGTGCCAGCAGCCCCCGGGAGGGGCTAAGCTCCTACAATGAGCAGTTCTTC CASSPREGLSSYNEQFF
TRBJ1-1 . TRBV30 . TGTGCCTGGAGTGTTAATTCGGGGGTTGAAGCTTTCTTT CAWSVNSGVEAFF
TRBJ2-7 . TRBV7-2 . TGTGCCAGCACCCTTAGGGCGACTAGACTCCACGAGCAGTACTTC CASTLRATRLHEQYF
TRBJ1-2 . TRBV6-1 . TGTGCCAGCAGTGAAGACCGCAGATATGGCTACACCTTC CASSEDRRYGYTF
TRBJ2-7 TRBD2 TRBV5-1 . TGCCCCCGCTTGCGCGTTTGGGGGGGCCGGGGGGGGGAGCAGTACTTC CPRLRVWGGRGGEQYF
TRBJ1-1 . TRBV20-1 . TGCAGTGCTAGTCCAGGCGCTGAAGCTTTCTTT CSASPGAEAFF
TRBJ2-1 . TRBV19 . TGTGCCAGTAGGGGGCGGGATCTTGAGCAGTTCTTC CASRGRDLEQFF